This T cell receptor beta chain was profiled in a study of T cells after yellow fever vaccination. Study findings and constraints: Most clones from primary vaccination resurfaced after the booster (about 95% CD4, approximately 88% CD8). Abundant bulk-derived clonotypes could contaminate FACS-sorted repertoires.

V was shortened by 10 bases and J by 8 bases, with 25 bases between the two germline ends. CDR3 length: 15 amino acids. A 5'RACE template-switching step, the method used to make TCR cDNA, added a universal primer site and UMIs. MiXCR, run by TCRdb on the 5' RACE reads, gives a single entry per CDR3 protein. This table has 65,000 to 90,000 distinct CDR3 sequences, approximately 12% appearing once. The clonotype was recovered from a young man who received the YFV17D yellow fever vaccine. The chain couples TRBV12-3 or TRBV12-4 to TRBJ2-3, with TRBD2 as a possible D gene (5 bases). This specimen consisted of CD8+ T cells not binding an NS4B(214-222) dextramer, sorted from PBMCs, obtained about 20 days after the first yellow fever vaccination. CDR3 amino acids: CATRRDSVAQGTQYF. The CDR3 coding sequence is TGTGCCACACGCCGAGATAGCGTGGCTCAAGGTACGCAGTATTTT.